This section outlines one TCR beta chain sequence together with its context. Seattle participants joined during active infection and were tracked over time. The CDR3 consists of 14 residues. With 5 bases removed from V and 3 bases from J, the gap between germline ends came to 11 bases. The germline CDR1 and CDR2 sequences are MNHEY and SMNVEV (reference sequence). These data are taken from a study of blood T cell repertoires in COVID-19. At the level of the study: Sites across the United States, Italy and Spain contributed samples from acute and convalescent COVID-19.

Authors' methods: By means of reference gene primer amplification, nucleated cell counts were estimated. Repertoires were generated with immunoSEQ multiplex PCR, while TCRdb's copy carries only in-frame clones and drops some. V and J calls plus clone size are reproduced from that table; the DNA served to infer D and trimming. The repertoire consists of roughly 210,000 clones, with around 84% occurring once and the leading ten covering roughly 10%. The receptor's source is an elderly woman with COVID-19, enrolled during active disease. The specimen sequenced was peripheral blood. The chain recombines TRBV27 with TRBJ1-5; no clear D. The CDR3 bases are TGTGCCAGCAGTCGAGGGCGGAACAATCAGCCCCAGCATTTT. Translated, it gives CASSRGRNNQPQHF.